This entry lists 19 T cell receptor beta chains sequenced from one sample in a study of post-analysis software for immune sequencing data. No cognate antigen is known for these TCRs. General observations from the study: In patients, TRBV5-6, TRBV5-1 and TRBV20-1 belonged to several TRBV segments found more frequently than in controls.

Included in the TCR beta cDNA libraries were unique molecular identifiers. From the PCR reads, TCRdb called clonotypes with MiXCR, one entry per CDR3 protein. The sample has fewer than 850,000 distinct CDR3 sequences; approximately 30% are singletons. What was sequenced was blood. These receptors were taken from a girl aged 10-17 years with multiple sclerosis.

The genes are TRBV4-2 and TRBJ1-2, with 10 nucleotides matching TRBD1. The germline V gene has CDR1 LGHNA and CDR2 YNFKEQ. This CDR3 is 16 amino acids long. The V gene end was trimmed by 4 bases and the J gene end by 7 bases; junction bases not matched to a gene: 12. The CDR3 reads CASSPPDRGRLGGYTF. The CDR3 nucleotides are TGTGCCAGCAGCCCCCCTGACAGGGGGCGACTCGGTGGCTACACCTTC.

This chain joins TRBV5-1 and TRBJ2-7; 12 bases agree with TRBD1. The tail of the sequence fits TRBJ2-5 better, so the J call may be wrong. CDR3 size: 15 residues. CDR1 SGHRS and CDR2 YFSETQ come from the germline V gene. CDR3 amino acids: CASSPSGQGAETQYF. The CDR3 nucleotides are TGCGCCAGCAGCCCGTCGGGACAGGGGGCCGAGACCCAGTACTTC.

The chain is built from TRBV20-1 and TRBJ1-4; D gene ambiguous. The CDR3 is 15 residues long. Germline V lookup: CDR1 DFQATT, CDR2 SNEGSKA (reference sequence). The V gene lost 2 bases and the J gene lost 0 bases, with 10 bases spanning the gap. CDR3 DNA: TGCAGTGCTAGACGCCGGACCGCAACTAATGAAAAACTGTTTTTT. Translating it yields CSARRRTATNEKLFF.

The V call is TRBV7-9, the J call TRBJ2-1, with 12 bases matching TRBD2. The CDR3 runs to 16 residues. The J segment lost 6 bases and the V segment lost 0 bases, leaving 3 bases of the junction unmatched. The germline gives CDR1 SEHNR, CDR2 FQNEAQ (reference sequence). The chain's CDR3 is CASSLALAGGPNEQFF. CDR3 sequence (DNA): TGTGCCAGCAGCTTAGCCCTAGCGGGAGGGCCCAATGAGCAGTTCTTC.

The chain has TRBV6-1 and TRBJ2-1; D possibly corresponds to TRBD1 (5 bases). V lost 4 bases and J 3 bases, leaving 22 bases between the germline ends. The CDR3 loop spans 18 amino acids. Germline lookup yields CDR1 MNHNS and CDR2 SASEGT. The CDR3 loop is CASSVGRELVQGYNEQFF. CDR3 coding DNA: TGTGCCAGCAGTGTCGGCAGGGAATTAGTTCAAGGCTACAATGAGCAGTTCTTC.

This clonotype turned up a few times. The chain carries TRBV6-5 and TRBJ1-4; D perhaps matches TRBD1 (6 bases). Germline V CDR1 and CDR2: MNHEY, SVGAGI. The CDR3 is 16 amino acids. V lost 0 bases and J lost 2, with 10 bases in between. This CDR3 reads CASSYSLGGTNEKLFF. The CDR3 DNA is TGTGCCAGCAGTTACTCCCTCGGGGGCACTAATGAAAAACTGTTTTTT.

J is TRBJ2-1 and V is TRBV20-1; tentatively, D is TRBD2 (5 bases). Germline V gene lookup returns CDR1 DFQATT and CDR2 SNEGSKA (reference sequence). Trimming stripped 3 bases from V and 0 bases from J, with 15 bases between. CDR3 length: 16 amino acids. The CDR3 DNA is TGCAGTGCTAGCAGTTCTGGGGAGCCCTCCTACAATGAGCAGTTCTTC. It specifies CSASSSGEPSYNEQFF.

The chain has TRBV20-1 and TRBJ2-1; a possible D gene is TRBD1 (5 bases). Germline CDR1 is DFQATT and CDR2 is SNEGSKA (reference sequence). The CDR3 spans 15 residues. The germline V and J ends were trimmed by 2 bases and 7 bases, with 18 bases remaining between them. The CDR3: CSARPGHGLGNEQFF. CDR3 nucleotides: TGCAGTGCTAGACCCGGACACGGGTTGGGTAATGAGCAGTTCTTC.

The rearrangement links TRBV14 to TRBJ1-4, with a weak D call TRBD1 (5 bases). The CDR3 sequence is 13 residues long. The germline CDR1 and CDR2 sequences are SGHDN and FVKESK. The V end lost 4 bases, the J end lost 10 bases, and 13 bases lay between the germline ends. In DNA form, the CDR3 reads TGTGCCAGCAGCCGGACCGCTCAGGGAAAACTGTTTTTT. Translated: CASSRTAQGKLFF.

The rearrangement uses TRBV4-3 and TRBJ2-7; D is uncertain. Trimming shortened V by 0 bases and J by 2 bases, and 11 bases separated the two germline ends. The germline V gene has CDR1 LGHNA and CDR2 YSLEER. The CDR3 is made up of 15 amino acids. CDR3 region: CASSQDGSQTYEQYF. CDR3 nucleotides: TGCGCCAGCAGCCAAGATGGAAGCCAGACCTACGAGCAGTACTTC.

The chain employs TRBV9 and TRBJ1-2; D not certain. The CDR3 runs 12 residues. V was clipped by 3 bases and J by 7 bases, with 10 bases between them. Germline V gene sequence: CDR1 SGDLS, CDR2 YYNGEE. The CDR3 sequence: CASSEGEGGYTF. DNA of the CDR3: TGTGCCAGCAGCGAGGGTGAGGGTGGCTACACCTTC. The entire variable domain, with the rest obtained from reference TRBV9 and TRBJ1-2, is as follows: DSGVTQTPKHLITATGQRVTLRCSPRSGDLSVYWYQQSLDQGLQFLIQYYNGEERAKGNILERFSAQQFPDLHSELNLSSLELGDSALYFCASSEGEGGYTFGSGTRLTVV.

This clonotype was recorded at least ten times. This chain connects TRBV6-1 to TRBJ1-5, with D maybe TRBD1 (5 bases). This CDR3 comprises 17 residues. Germline CDR1 and CDR2: MNHNS and SASEGT. V was trimmed by 6 bases and J by 9 bases, leaving 27 bases between them. CDR3 nucleotide sequence: TGTGCCAGCAGACGAAAGACCGGGACGTCGGGGAGGGGGCCCCAGCATTTT. Translated, it gives CASRRKTGTSGRGPQHF.

The rearrangement joins TRBV20-1 to TRBJ1-2; D uncertain. The germline V gene has CDR1 DFQATT and CDR2 SNEGSKA (reference sequence). The CDR3 extends over 11 amino acids. V lost 0 bases to trimming and J lost 12 bases, with 11 bases between them. DNA of the CDR3: TGCAGTGCTAGAGATACAGTGATAGACACCTTC. Amino acid sequence: CSARDTVIDTF.

As concerns this clonotype: At one boundary the junction diverges from the germline segment, which might be a read error. The V and J genes are TRBV9 and TRBJ2-3, with 8 nucleotides matching TRBD1. The CDR3 length is 17 residues. Germline CDR1 is SGDLS and CDR2 is YYNGEE. This chain's CDR3 is CASSVTGGTNPTNTQYF. In DNA form, the CDR3 reads TGTGCCAGCAGCGTAACAGGGGGGACAAACCCCACAAATACGCAGTATTTT.

On this clonotype itself: A read error may account for a junction end that differs from germline. V gene TRBV5-1 combines with J gene TRBJ1-1; unclear D gene. CDR1 and CDR2 from the germline V gene are SGHRS and YFSETQ. The CDR3 is 14 residues long. The CDR3 sequence is CASSLEAGTAEAFF. The CDR3 DNA is TGCGCCAGCAGTTTGGAGGCGGGAACGGCTGAAGCTTTCTTT.

The V and J genes are TRBV6-6 and TRBJ1-5; 9 bases are shared with TRBD1. Germline CDR1 reads MNHNY; CDR2 reads SVGAGI (reference sequence). The CDR3 is 16 amino acids. V shed 3 bases, J shed 2 bases, and the junction held 5 bases outside the gene matches. CDR3 amino acids: CASSYGQGSGNQPQHF. The CDR3 DNA follows: TGTGCCAGCAGTTATGGACAGGGGTCCGGCAATCAGCCCCAGCATTTT.

This clonotype was seen more than once but under ten times. The gene calls are TRBV11-2 and TRBJ2-1; 8 nucleotides line up with TRBD2. Losses at the gene ends were 5 bases for V and 8 bases for J; bases not matched to a gene: 14. The germline V gene has CDR1 SGHAT and CDR2 FQNNGV. The CDR3 loop spans 16 amino acids. CDR3 coding DNA: TGTGCCAGCAGCCAAGGGCCAGCGGGAGCTCTCGATGAGCAGTTCTTC. Amino acids: CASSQGPAGALDEQFF. Using reference TRBV11-2 and TRBJ2-1 for the parts outside the CDR3, the full variable domain is EAGVAQSPRYKIIEKRQSVAFWCNPISGHATLYWYQQILGQGPKLLIQFQNNGVVDDSQLPKDRFSAERLKGVDSTLKIQPAKLEDSAVYLCASSQGPAGALDEQFFGPGTRLTVL.

This chain links TRBV20-1 with TRBJ2-5; 16 bases fit TRBD2. The CDR3 runs 17 residues. V shed 5 bases and J 3 bases; nucleotides not matched to a gene: 9. In germline, CDR1 is DFQATT, CDR2 SNEGSKA (reference sequence). The CDR3 DNA follows: TGCAGTGCTGAACCGGGACTAGCGGGAGGGGCCAAAGAGACCCAGTACTTC. This translates into CSAEPGLAGGAKETQYF.

This chain joins TRBV27 and TRBJ2-2, with 9 bases lining up with TRBD1. Trimming removed 2 bases from V and 5 bases from J; junction bases left unmatched: 6. The CDR3 contains 16 residues. Germline V lookup: CDR1 MNHEY, CDR2 SMNVEV (reference sequence). CDR3 in DNA: TGTGCCAGCAGTTTACGGGACAGGGTTAGGACCGGGGAGCTGTTTTTT. Translated, it gives CASSLRDRVRTGELFF.